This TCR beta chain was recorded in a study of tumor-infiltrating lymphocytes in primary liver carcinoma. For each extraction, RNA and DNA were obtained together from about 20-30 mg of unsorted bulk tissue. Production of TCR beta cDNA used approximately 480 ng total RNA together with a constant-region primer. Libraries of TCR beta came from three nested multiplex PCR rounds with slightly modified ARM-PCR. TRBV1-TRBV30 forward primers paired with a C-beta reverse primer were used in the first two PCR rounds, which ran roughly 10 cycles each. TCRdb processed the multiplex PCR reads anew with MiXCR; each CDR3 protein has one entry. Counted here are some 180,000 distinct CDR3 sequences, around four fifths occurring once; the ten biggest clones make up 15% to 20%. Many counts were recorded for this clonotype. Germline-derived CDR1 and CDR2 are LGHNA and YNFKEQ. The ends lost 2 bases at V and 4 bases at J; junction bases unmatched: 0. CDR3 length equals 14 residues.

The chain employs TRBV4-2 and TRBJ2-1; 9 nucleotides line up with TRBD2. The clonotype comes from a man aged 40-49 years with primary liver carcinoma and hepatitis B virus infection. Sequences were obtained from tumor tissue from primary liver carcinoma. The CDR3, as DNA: TGTGCCAGCAGCCAACTAGCGGGATACAATGAGCAGTTCTTC. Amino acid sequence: CASSQLAGYNEQFF.